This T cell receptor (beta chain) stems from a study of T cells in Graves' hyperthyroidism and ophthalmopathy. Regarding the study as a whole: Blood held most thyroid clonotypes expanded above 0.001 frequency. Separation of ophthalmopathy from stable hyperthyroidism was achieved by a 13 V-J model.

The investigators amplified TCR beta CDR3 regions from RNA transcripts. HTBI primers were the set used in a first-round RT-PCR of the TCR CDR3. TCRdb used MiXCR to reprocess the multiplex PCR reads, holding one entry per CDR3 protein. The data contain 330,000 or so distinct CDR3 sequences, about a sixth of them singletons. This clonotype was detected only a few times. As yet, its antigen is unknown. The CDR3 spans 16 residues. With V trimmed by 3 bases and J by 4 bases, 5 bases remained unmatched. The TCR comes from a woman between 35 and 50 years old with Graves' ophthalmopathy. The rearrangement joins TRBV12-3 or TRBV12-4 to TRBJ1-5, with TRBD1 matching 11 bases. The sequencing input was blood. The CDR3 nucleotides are TGTGCCAGCAGTTTTCTTGGGACAGGGGGTAATCAGCCCCAGCATTTT. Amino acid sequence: CASSFLGTGGNQPQHF.